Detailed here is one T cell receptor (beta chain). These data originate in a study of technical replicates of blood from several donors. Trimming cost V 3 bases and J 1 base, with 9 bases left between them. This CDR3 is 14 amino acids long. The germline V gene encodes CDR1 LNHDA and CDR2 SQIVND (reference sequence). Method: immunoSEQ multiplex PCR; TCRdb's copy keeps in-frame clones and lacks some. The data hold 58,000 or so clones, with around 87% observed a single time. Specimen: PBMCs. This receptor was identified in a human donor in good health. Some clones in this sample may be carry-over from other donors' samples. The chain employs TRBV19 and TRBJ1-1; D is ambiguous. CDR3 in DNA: TGTGCCAGTAGTATCTCCCGGGGGAACACTGAAGCTTTCTTT. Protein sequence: CASSISRGNTEAFF.